This paragraph covers one TCR beta chain sequence. This specimen comes from a study of control samples from healthy donors and cancer patients. The repertoire was sequenced with immunoSEQ multiplex PCR; TCRdb's copy has only in-frame clones and lacks some. The sample includes about 55,000 clones, roughly 95% seen only once; the top ten take roughly 0.99%. CDR3 length: 14 amino acids. V was shortened by 5 bases and J by 2 bases, with 12 bases between the two germline ends. Germline CDR1 reads SGHRS; CDR2 reads YFSETQ. The source material was blood. This chain links TRBV5-1 with TRBJ2-3; D may be TRBD2 (5 bases). The receptor's source is a woman aged 18-30 years in good health. CDR3 sequence reads: CASRLRLYTDTQYF. CDR3 coding DNA: TGCGCCAGCAGGCTGAGACTATACACAGATACGCAGTATTTT.